The 4 T cell receptor beta chains below come from one sample, sequenced in a study of T cell repertoires in cytomegalovirus infection. These receptors are not linked to any known antigen. MiXCR, run by TCRdb on the reads, gives a single entry per CDR3 protein. The table includes just under 500,000 distinct CDR3 sequences, around 35% detected once. The input for sequencing was cultured PBMCs, taken from culture after CMV antigen stimulation. These receptor sequences come from a human donor in good health (CMV status not recorded). Some clones in this sample may be carry-over from other donors' samples.

The table lists this clonotype with a few counts. The rearrangement joins TRBV7-8 to TRBJ1-5, with 11 bases fitting TRBD1. The CDR3 extends over 16 amino acids. V was clipped by 5 bases and J by 7 bases; unmatched bases: 10. Germline CDR1 reads SGHVS; CDR2 reads FQNEAQ. For the CDR3, the DNA is TGTGCCAGCAGCCCCCTTCCGGACAGGGGGCTACAGCCCCAGCATTTT. This encodes CASSPLPDRGLQPQHF.

This chain connects TRBV20-1 to TRBJ2-5; no definite D call. This CDR3 comprises 12 residues. Looked up from germline, CDR1 is DFQATT and CDR2 is SNEGSKA (reference sequence). V lost 7 bases to trimming and J lost 1 base, with 10 bases between them. The CDR3 reads CSVDASQETQYF. The CDR3 DNA reads as TGCAGTGTTGACGCGTCCCAAGAGACCCAGTACTTC.

This clonotype was counted between two and nine times. The J gene is TRBJ1-1, the V gene TRBV5-6, with 9 nucleotides matching TRBD1. Germline V gene lookup returns CDR1 SGHDT and CDR2 YYEEEE. CDR3 length equals 17 residues. Germline trimming cut 1 base from V and 5 bases from J; bases unmatched to any gene: 12. In nucleotides, the CDR3 is TGTGCCAGCAGCTTGAACAGGGGGCTGAGCGCATTGACTGAAGCTTTCTTT. Residues: CASSLNRGLSALTEAFF.

The rearrangement joins TRBV11-3 to TRBJ2-1; D may correspond to TRBD1 or TRBD2 (5 bases each). The CDR3 spans 13 residues. Germline V gene sequence: CDR1 SGHNT, CDR2 YENEEA. Between the trimmed V and J ends, which lost 1 base and 15 bases, there was a span of 16 bases. CDR3 DNA: TGTGCCAGCAGCTTAGTTAGGGAGACAGAACTGTTCTTC. This sequence encodes CASSLVRETELFF.